This T cell receptor beta chain comes out of a study of shared clonotypes between healthy human individuals. Study-wide results and limits: Genetic and exposure-history diversity was limited by the small donor number. Memory subsets generally showed smaller estimated richness than naive subsets did. Shared clonotypes across all four donors exceeded non-shared ones in generation probability.

Assay used: immunoSEQ multiplex PCR; TCRdb lists only in-frame clones, some missing. The repertoire has roughly 1.5 million clones, about 98% of them found once; the top ten carry about 0.45%. About this clone itself: The antigen is undetermined.

Germline assignment: CDR1 SGHVS and CDR2 FQNEAQ. V gave up 7 bases and J gave up 4 bases, with 17 bases separating them. The CDR3 is 15 residues long. Investigators divided CD4+ cells into CD45RA+ naive and CD45RA-negative memory subsets. The chain is built from TRBV7-8 and TRBJ2-1, with TRBD1 as a possible D gene (5 bases). The source is a man aged 25 to 40 in good health. The specimen sequenced was naive CD4+ T cells sorted from blood. Specified subset: CD45RA+ positively selected. The DNA of the CDR3 is TGTGCCAGCAATCTAGGGGTTTCCCTTTACAATGAGCAGTTCTTC. Residues: CASNLGVSLYNEQFF.